A single sample gave rise to the 27 T cell receptor beta chains below, sequenced in a study of cytomegalovirus exposure and HLA in healthy donors. The data were produced by immunoSEQ multiplex PCR, yet TCRdb's version contains in-frame clones alone and is incomplete. This table holds about 190,000 clones, 86% found once. Sequences were obtained from PBMCs. The receptors were gathered from a woman younger than 30 in good health and CMV-seronegative.

The chain couples TRBV7-2 to TRBJ2-3; 9 bases match TRBD2. J was trimmed by 4 bases and V by 5 bases; bases with no gene match: 10. CDR3 length: 16 amino acids. The V gene's germline CDR1 is SGHTA and CDR2 FQGNSA. The CDR3 region is CASSDSGGGVADTQYF. In DNA form, the CDR3 reads TGTGCCAGCAGCGATAGCGGGGGAGGAGTAGCAGATACGCAGTATTTT.

The chain carries TRBV5-1 and TRBJ1-4; 9 bases align to TRBD1. V trimming: 1 base; J trimming: 7 bases; junction bases outside the gene matches: 2. Germline CDR1 and CDR2: SGHRS and YFSETQ. This CDR3 has 14 amino acids. This CDR3 is CASSLPGQGEKLFF. CDR3 DNA: TGCGCCAGCAGCTTGCCGGGACAGGGTGAAAAACTGTTTTTT.

The chain joins TRBV7-9 to TRBJ2-1; possibly TRBD2 for D (6 bases). The ends were cut back, 0 bases at V and 2 bases at J, with 8 bases in the middle. Germline CDR1 reads SEHNR; CDR2 reads FQNEAQ (reference sequence). CDR3 length equals 15 residues. In nucleotides, the CDR3 is TGTGCCAGCAGCTTAGCTGGAGGGGCCTACAATGAGCAGTTCTTC. This encodes CASSLAGGAYNEQFF.

This clone was seen a single time. The gene calls are TRBV29-1 and TRBJ1-1; 7 nucleotides match TRBD1. Per germline, CDR1 SQVTM and CDR2 ANQGSEA. The CDR3 extends over 12 amino acids. The J segment lost 6 bases and the V segment lost 2 bases, leaving 3 bases of the junction unmatched. The CDR3 DNA follows: TGCAGCGTTGAAAGGGGGCAGGCTGAAGCTTTCTTT. Translating it yields CSVERGQAEAFF. The entire variable domain, with the rest obtained from reference TRBV29-1 and TRBJ1-1, is as follows: SAVISQKPSRDICQRGTSLTIQCQVDSQVTMMFWYRQQPGQSLTLIATANQGSEATYESGFVIDKFPISRPNLTFSTLTVSNMSPEDSSIYLCSVERGQAEAFFGQGTRLTVV.

This chain connects TRBV5-1 to TRBJ1-3; unclear D gene. Germline CDR1 is SGHRS and CDR2 is YFSETQ. CDR3 length: 14 residues. V was trimmed by 0 bases and J by 4 bases, leaving 8 bases between them. The chain's CDR3 is CASSLERAGNTIYF. The DNA of the CDR3 is TGCGCCAGCAGCTTGGAGAGAGCCGGAAACACCATATATTTT.

The chain recombines TRBV29-1 with TRBJ1-3; 7 bases map to TRBD1. The V gene end was trimmed by 7 bases and the J gene end by 3 bases; junction bases not matched to a gene: 9. Germline CDR1 and CDR2: SQVTM and ANQGSEA. The CDR3 consists of 14 residues. The CDR3 nucleotides read TGCAGCGCCCTGGAGGGGGCATTTGGAAACACCATATATTTT. Amino acid sequence: CSALEGAFGNTIYF. Together with reference TRBV29-1 and TRBJ1-3, the CDR3 gives the full variable domain: SAVISQKPSRDICQRGTSLTIQCQVDSQVTMMFWYRQQPGQSLTLIATANQGSEATYESGFVIDKFPISRPNLTFSTLTVSNMSPEDSSIYLCSALEGAFGNTIYFGEGSWLTVV.

The rearrangement uses TRBV5-6 and TRBJ2-1; 9 bases are shared with TRBD2. In germline, CDR1 is SGHDT, CDR2 YYEEEE. The V and J ends lost 3 bases and 5 bases, in that order; junction bases with no gene match: 9. The CDR3 is 16 residues long. CDR3: CASSSISGSRNNEQFF. The CDR3 DNA follows: TGTGCCAGCAGCTCCATTAGCGGGAGCAGGAACAATGAGCAGTTCTTC.

V is TRBV4-2 and J is TRBJ2-4; tentatively, D is TRBD2 (5 bases). This CDR3 region has 15 residues. V lost 0 bases and J 7 bases, leaving 13 bases between the germline ends. The germline V gene encodes CDR1 LGHNA and CDR2 YNFKEQ. This CDR3 is CASSQDDTGLNIQYF. CDR3 DNA sequence: TGTGCCAGCAGCCAAGATGATACGGGGTTGAACATTCAGTACTTC.

This clone was observed a handful of times. The chain combines TRBV9 with TRBJ2-1; no firm D call. This CDR3 spans 15 amino acids. The ends were cut back, 2 bases at V and 0 bases at J, with 9 bases in the middle. CDR1 is SGDLS, CDR2 YYNGEE, per germline. The CDR3 is CASSVALSSYNEQFF. In DNA form, the CDR3 reads TGTGCCAGCAGCGTGGCCCTCAGCTCCTACAATGAGCAGTTCTTC.

This chain joins TRBV25-1 and TRBJ1-1; TRBD1 agrees at 8 bases. This CDR3 contains 13 residues. Unmatched junction bases numbered 5, after V lost 7 bases and J lost 4 bases. Per the germline V gene, CDR1 is MGHDK and CDR2 is SYGVNS. This chain's CDR3 is CASIGTGGTEAFF. The CDR3, as DNA: TGTGCCAGCATTGGTACAGGGGGCACTGAAGCTTTCTTT.

This clone was seen once. Other DNA sequences in this sample translate to the same CDR3. This chain joins TRBV6-5 and TRBJ2-3, with 8 bases lining up with TRBD2. Unmatched junction bases numbered 6, after V lost 6 bases and J lost 1 base. The CDR3 contains 15 residues. Germline V gene lookup returns CDR1 MNHEY and CDR2 SVGAGI. CDR3 protein: CASRSGLAGTDTQYF. CDR3 nucleotides: TGTGCCAGCAGGTCCGGACTAGCTGGCACAGATACGCAGTATTTT.

Only a few counts were recorded for this clone. The CDR3 DNA reads TGTGCCAGCTCACCACTGAACAGGGGGCAAGAGACCCAGTACTTC. Amino acids: CASSPLNRGQETQYF. This chain connects TRBV18 to TRBJ2-5, with 8 bases matching TRBD1. The V gene end was trimmed by 1 base and the J gene end by 2 bases; junction bases not matched to a gene: 3. The CDR3 has 15 residues. Germline loops: CDR1 KGHSH, CDR2 LQKENI.

V is TRBV4-1 and J is TRBJ1-4; D unclear. The V gene's germline CDR1 is MGHRA and CDR2 YSYEKL. The CDR3 covers 14 residues. The ends were cut back, 2 bases at V and 7 bases at J, with 11 bases in the middle. The CDR3, as DNA: TGCGCCAGCAGCCAAAGGCGGCTTTTTGAAAAACTGTTTTTT. Protein product: CASSQRRLFEKLFF.

V is TRBV12-5 and J is TRBJ1-6; unclear D gene. CDR3 length: 14 amino acids. V lost 6 bases and J lost 8, with 14 bases in between. Germline V gives CDR1 LGHNT, CDR2 FRNRAP. The CDR3: CASGRDGYYSPLHF. CDR3 bases: TGTGCTAGTGGCCGAGACGGGTATTATTCACCCCTCCACTTT.

This clone was picked up one time. V gene TRBV4-1 combines with J gene TRBJ2-2; 7 bases agree with TRBD1. This CDR3 region has 16 residues. Germline CDR1 is MGHRA and CDR2 is YSYEKL. V was pared by 4 bases and J by 2 bases, with 7 bases of the junction left unmatched. The CDR3 reads CASSRLRTGNTGELFF. CDR3 DNA sequence: TGCGCCAGCAGCCGCCTGAGGACAGGTAACACCGGGGAGCTGTTTTTT.

The J gene is TRBJ2-7, the V gene TRBV2; 11 positions agree with TRBD2. J gave up 3 bases and V 4 bases, and 11 bases lay outside the gene matches. The CDR3 runs to 17 residues. Per the germline V gene, CDR1 is SNHLY and CDR2 is FYNNEI. The DNA of the CDR3 is TGTGCCAGCAGTGCGGCGGGGACTAGCGGCGCTATCTACGAGCAGTACTTC. It encodes CASSAAGTSGAIYEQYF. Supplemented by reference TRBV2 and TRBJ2-7, the full variable domain reads EPEVTQTPSHQVTQMGQEVILRCVPISNHLYFYWYRQILGQKVEFLVSFYNNEISEKSEIFDDQFSVERPDGSNFTLKIRSTKLEDSAMYFCASSAAGTSGAIYEQYFGPGTRLTVT.

The chain has TRBV6-1 and TRBJ1-1; D remains ambiguous. Deletions cut 8 bases from V and 4 bases from J, with 17 bases between. The CDR3 is 14 residues long. The germline gives CDR1 MNHNS, CDR2 SASEGT. The CDR3 DNA is TGTGCCAGCCGCGAATCGGGATACGGCACTGAAGCTTTCTTT. Translation: CASRESGYGTEAFF.

The chain couples TRBV15 to TRBJ1-5, with a tentative D call TRBD1 (6 bases). Germline CDR1 reads LNHNV; CDR2 reads YYDKDF (reference sequence). There are 16 residues in the CDR3. Trimming took off 0 bases at V and 3 bases at J, with 12 bases between the two ends. The CDR3 nucleotides read TGTGCCACCAGCAGAGAGGCAGGGGCCCCCAATCAGCCCCAGCATTTT. It encodes CATSREAGAPNQPQHF.

The rearrangement links TRBV30 to TRBJ2-3; possible D gene TRBD2, 5 bases. V was cut by 3 bases and J by 3 bases, with 16 bases left in between. The CDR3 runs 15 residues. The germline V gene encodes CDR1 GTSNPN and CDR2 SVGIG (reference sequence). The chain's CDR3 is CAWSWGEVLTDTQYF. The CDR3, as DNA: TGTGCCTGGAGCTGGGGAGAGGTACTGACAGATACGCAGTATTTT. Using reference TRBV30 and TRBJ2-3 for the parts outside the CDR3, the full variable domain is SQTIHQWPATLVQPVGSPLSLECTVEGTSNPNLYWYRQAAGRGLQLLFYSVGIGQISSEVPQNLSASRPQDRQFILSSKKLLLSDSGFYLCAWSWGEVLTDTQYFGPGTRLTVL.

The V call is TRBV5-4, the J call TRBJ2-1; 11 bases agree with TRBD2. CDR3 length: 16 residues. Germline V gives CDR1 SGHNT, CDR2 YYREEE (reference sequence). The trim removed 4 bases at V and 6 bases at J, leaving 9 bases unmatched. Here the CDR3 reads CASSSLAGGPLNEQFF. The DNA of the CDR3 is TGTGCCAGCAGCAGTTTAGCGGGGGGGCCGCTCAATGAGCAGTTCTTC.

This clone was picked up many times. V and J are TRBV9 and TRBJ1-2, with 9 bases lining up with TRBD1. The CDR3 is made up of 15 amino acids. Germline CDR1 SGDLS, CDR2 YYNGEE. The J segment lost 5 bases and the V segment lost 0 bases, leaving 5 bases of the junction unmatched. The CDR3 DNA reads TGTGCCAGCAGCGTAGGGACAGGGGACTCGTATGGCTACACCTTC. Translation: CASSVGTGDSYGYTF.

With regard to this clone: This CDR3 is also generated by other DNA sequences in the sample. The chain combines TRBV19 with TRBJ1-2, with 9 bases fitting TRBD1. The CDR3 spans 15 residues. Germline loops: CDR1 LNHDA, CDR2 SQIVND (reference sequence). The V and J ends lost 2 bases and 5 bases, in that order; junction bases with no gene match: 6. The CDR3 DNA follows: TGTGCCAGTAGTATAACCGGGACAGGGTTGTATGGCTACACCTTC. It is translated as CASSITGTGLYGYTF.

This clone was observed a few times. This rearrangement joins TRBV11-2 to TRBJ2-5; weak D call: TRBD2 (7 bases). The germline CDR1 and CDR2 sequences are SGHAT and FQNNGV. The CDR3 contains 13 residues. V was clipped by 5 bases and J by 4 bases, with 11 bases between them. CDR3 residues: CASSLGGVETQYF. The DNA of the CDR3 is TGTGCCAGCAGCCTAGGGGGGGTAGAGACCCAGTACTTC.

V and J are TRBV2 and TRBJ2-1; D may be TRBD2 (6 bases). The CDR3 has 12 amino acids. Germline V lookup: CDR1 SNHLY, CDR2 FYNNEI. Trimming removed 6 bases at V and 6 bases at J, with 9 bases between. This CDR3 reads CASRRLVNEQFF. Written as DNA, the CDR3 is TGTGCCAGCAGGAGACTAGTCAATGAGCAGTTCTTC.

The chain uses TRBV6-5 and TRBJ2-1; 8 bases align to TRBD2. CDR3 length: 14 amino acids. Germline-derived CDR1 and CDR2 are MNHEY and SVGAGI. The junction had 6 bases not matched to a gene; V was cut back by 6 bases and J by 5 bases. The DNA for the CDR3 is TGTGCCAGCAGACCAGCGGGGGTGCACAATGAGCAGTTCTTC. It encodes CASRPAGVHNEQFF.

The J gene is TRBJ2-5, the V gene TRBV4-1; 12 nucleotides align to TRBD2. V was pared by 0 bases and J by 4 bases, with 9 bases of the junction left unmatched. Germline V gene lookup returns CDR1 MGHRA and CDR2 YSYEKL. The CDR3 has 18 residues. CDR3 in DNA: TGCGCCAGCAGCCAAGATTGGGCTAGCGGGGGGGCGGGAGAGACCCAGTACTTC. Amino acids: CASSQDWASGGAGETQYF.

This chain connects TRBV27 to TRBJ2-1; D unresolved. This CDR3 region has 13 residues. The V gene's germline CDR1 is MNHEY and CDR2 SMNVEV (reference sequence). V lost 3 bases, J lost 5 bases, and 8 bases lay in between. The CDR3 protein is CASSFSVHNEQFF. CDR3 nucleotide sequence: TGTGCCAGCAGTTTTTCGGTCCACAATGAGCAGTTCTTC.